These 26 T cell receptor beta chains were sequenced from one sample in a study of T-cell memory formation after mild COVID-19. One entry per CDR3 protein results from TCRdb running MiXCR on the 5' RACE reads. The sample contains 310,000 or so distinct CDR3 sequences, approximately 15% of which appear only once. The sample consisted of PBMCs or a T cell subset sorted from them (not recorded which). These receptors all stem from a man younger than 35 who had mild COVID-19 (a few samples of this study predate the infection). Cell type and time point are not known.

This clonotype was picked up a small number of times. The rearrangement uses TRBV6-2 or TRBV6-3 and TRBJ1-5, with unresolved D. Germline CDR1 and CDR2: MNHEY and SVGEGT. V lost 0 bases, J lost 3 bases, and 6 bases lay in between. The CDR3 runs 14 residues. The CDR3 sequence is CASSYSEDNQPQHF. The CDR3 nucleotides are TGTGCCAGCAGTTACTCGGAGGACAATCAGCCCCAGCATTTT.

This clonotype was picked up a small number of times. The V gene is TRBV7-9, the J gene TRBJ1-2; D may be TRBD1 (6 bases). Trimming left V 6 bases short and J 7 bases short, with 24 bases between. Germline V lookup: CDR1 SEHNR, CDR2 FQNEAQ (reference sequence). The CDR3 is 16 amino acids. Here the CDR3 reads CASRFPRRDKDAGYTF. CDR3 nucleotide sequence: TGTGCCAGCAGGTTCCCGCGCCGGGACAAGGACGCTGGCTACACCTTC.

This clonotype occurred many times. The CDR3 reads CSVDPAGASGDTQYF. As DNA, the CDR3 is TGCAGCGTTGATCCCGCGGGGGCCAGCGGGGATACGCAGTATTTT. The chain recombines TRBV29-1 with TRBJ2-3, with D possibly TRBD2 on 7 matching bases. There are 15 residues in the CDR3. From germline, CDR1 is SQVTM and CDR2 ANQGSEA. V gave up 3 bases and J gave up 6 bases, with 19 bases separating them.

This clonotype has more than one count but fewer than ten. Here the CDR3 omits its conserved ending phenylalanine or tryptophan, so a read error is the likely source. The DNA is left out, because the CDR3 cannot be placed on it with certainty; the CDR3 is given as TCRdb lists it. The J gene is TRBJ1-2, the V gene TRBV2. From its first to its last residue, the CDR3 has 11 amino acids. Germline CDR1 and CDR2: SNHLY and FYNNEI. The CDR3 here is CASSEYSRCLL.

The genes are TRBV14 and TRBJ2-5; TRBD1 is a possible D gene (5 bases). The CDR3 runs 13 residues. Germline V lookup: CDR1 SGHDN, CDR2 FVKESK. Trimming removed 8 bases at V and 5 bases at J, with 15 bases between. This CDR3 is CASQGPSVETQYF. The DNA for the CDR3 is TGTGCCAGCCAGGGTCCGTCGGTCGAGACCCAGTACTTC.

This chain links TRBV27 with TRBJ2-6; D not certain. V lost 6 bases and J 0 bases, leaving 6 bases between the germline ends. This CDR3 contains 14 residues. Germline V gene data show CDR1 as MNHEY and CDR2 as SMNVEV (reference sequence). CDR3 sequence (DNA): TGTGCCAGCAGGAGGACCTCTGGGGCCAACGTCCTGACTTTC. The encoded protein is CASRRTSGANVLTF. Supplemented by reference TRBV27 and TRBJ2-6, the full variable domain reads EAQVTQNPRYLITVTGKKLTVTCSQNMNHEYMSWYRQDPGLGLRQIYYSMNVEVTDKGDVPEGYKVSRKEKRNFPLILESPSPNQTSLYFCASRRTSGANVLTFGAGSRLTVL.

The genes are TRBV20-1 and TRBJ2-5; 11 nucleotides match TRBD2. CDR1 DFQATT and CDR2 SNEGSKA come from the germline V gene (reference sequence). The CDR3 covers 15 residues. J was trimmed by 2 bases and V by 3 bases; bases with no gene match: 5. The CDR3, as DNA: TGCAGTGCTAGCACCAGACTAGCGGGGCAAGAGACCCAGTACTTC. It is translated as CSASTRLAGQETQYF.

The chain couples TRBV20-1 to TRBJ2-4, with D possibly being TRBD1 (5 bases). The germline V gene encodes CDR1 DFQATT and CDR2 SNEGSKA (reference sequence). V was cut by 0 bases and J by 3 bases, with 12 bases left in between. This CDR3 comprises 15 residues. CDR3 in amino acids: CSARDLQGGKNIQYF. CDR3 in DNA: TGCAGTGCTAGAGATCTTCAGGGTGGCAAAAACATTCAGTACTTC.

The CDR3 DNA reads TGTGCCAGCGTGGACTTCGGGGCGTCCGGGGAGCTGTTTTTT. Amino acid sequence: CASVDFGASGELFF. V usage is TRBV12-3 or TRBV12-4 and J usage is TRBJ2-2, with D perhaps being TRBD1 or TRBD2 (5 bases each). Trimming cost V 8 bases and J 6 bases, with 16 bases left between them. This CDR3 region has 14 residues.

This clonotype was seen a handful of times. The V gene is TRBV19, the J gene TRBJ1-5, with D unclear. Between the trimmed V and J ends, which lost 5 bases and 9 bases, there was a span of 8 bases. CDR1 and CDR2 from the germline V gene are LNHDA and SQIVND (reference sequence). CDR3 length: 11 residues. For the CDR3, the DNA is TGTGCCAGTAGTTCGGTTGGGCCCCAGCATTTT. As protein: CASSSVGPQHF. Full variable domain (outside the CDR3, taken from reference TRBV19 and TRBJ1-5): DGGITQSPKYLFRKEGQNVTLSCEQNLNHDAMYWYRQDPGQGLRLIYYSQIVNDFQKGDIAEGYSVSREKKESFPLTVTSAQKNPTAFYLCASSSVGPQHFGDGTRLSIL.

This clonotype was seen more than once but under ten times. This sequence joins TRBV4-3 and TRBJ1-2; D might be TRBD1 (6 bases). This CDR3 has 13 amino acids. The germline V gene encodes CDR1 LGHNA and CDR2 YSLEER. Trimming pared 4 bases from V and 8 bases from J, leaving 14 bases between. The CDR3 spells CASSPPRGGGYTF. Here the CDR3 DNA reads TGCGCCAGCAGCCCCCCCAGGGGTGGAGGCTACACCTTC.

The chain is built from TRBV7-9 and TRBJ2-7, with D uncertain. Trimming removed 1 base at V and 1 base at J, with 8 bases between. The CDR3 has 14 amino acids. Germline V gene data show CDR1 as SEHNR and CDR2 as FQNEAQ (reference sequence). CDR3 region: CASSLVGGSYEQYV. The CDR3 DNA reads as TGTGCCAGCAGCTTAGTGGGCGGATCCTACGAGCAGTACGTC.

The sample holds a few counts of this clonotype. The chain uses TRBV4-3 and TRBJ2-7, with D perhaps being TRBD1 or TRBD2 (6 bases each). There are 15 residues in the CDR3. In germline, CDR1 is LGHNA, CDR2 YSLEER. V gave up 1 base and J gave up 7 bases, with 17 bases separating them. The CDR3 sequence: CASSQGRAGGGEQYF. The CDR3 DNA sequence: TGCGCCAGCAGCCAAGGCCGCGCCGGAGGGGGAGAGCAGTACTTC.

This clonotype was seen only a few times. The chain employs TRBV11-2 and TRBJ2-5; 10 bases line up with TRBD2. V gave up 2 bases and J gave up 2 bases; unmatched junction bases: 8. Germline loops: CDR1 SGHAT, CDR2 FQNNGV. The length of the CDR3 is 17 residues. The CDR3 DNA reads TGTGCCAGCAGCTTAAGGTGGCCTAGCGGGGGTCAAGAGACCCAGTACTTC. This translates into CASSLRWPSGGQETQYF.

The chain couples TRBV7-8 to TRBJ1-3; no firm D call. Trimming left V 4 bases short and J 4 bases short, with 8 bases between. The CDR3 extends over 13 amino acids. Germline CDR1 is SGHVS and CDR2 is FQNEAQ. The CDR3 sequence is CASSSISGNTIYF. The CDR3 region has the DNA TGTGCCAGCAGCTCCATATCGGGAAACACCATATATTTT. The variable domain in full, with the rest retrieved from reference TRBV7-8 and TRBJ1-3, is GAGVSQSPRYKVAKRGQDVALRCDPISGHVSLFWYQQALGQGPEFLTYFQNEAQLDKSGLPSDRFFAERPEGSVSTLKIQRTQQEDSAVYLCASSSISGNTIYFGEGSWLTVV.

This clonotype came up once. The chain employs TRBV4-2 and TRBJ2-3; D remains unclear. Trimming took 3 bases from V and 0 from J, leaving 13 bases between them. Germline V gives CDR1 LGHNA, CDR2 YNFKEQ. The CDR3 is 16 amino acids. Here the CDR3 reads CASSQAPGWSTDTQYF. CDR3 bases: TGTGCCAGCAGCCAGGCTCCAGGATGGAGCACAGATACGCAGTATTTT.

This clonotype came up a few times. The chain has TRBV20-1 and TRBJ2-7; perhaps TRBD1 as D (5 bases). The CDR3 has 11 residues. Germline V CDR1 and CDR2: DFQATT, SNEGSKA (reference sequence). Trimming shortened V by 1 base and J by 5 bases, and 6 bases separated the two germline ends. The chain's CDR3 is CSARGGHEQYF. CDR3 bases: TGCAGTGCTAGAGGGGGCCACGAGCAGTACTTC.

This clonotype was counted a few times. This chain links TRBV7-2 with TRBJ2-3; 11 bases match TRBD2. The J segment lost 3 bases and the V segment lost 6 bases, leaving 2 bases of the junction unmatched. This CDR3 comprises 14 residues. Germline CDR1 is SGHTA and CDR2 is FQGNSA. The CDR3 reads CASRIAGGTDTQYF. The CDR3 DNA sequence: TGTGCCAGCAGAATAGCGGGGGGGACAGATACGCAGTATTTT.

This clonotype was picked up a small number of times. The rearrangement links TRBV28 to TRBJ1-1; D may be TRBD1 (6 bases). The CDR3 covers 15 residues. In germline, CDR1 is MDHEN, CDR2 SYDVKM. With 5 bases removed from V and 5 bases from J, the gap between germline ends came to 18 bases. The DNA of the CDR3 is TGTGCCAGCAGTCCTCCACAGGGCCGGCGAACTGAAGCTTTCTTT. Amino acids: CASSPPQGRRTEAFF.

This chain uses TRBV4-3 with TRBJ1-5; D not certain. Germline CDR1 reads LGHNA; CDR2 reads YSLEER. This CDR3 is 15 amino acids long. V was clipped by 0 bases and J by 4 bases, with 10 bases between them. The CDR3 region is CASSQDLPGNQPQHF. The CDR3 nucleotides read TGCGCCAGCAGCCAAGATTTGCCCGGGAATCAGCCCCAGCATTTT.

CDR3 protein: CASSDAGGSYNEQFF. CDR3 nucleotide sequence: TGTGCCAGCAGTGATGCGGGGGGTTCCTACAATGAGCAGTTCTTC. This chain connects TRBV6-5 to TRBJ2-1, with 8 bases identical to TRBD2. V was pared by 5 bases and J by 1 base, with 4 bases of the junction left unmatched. The CDR3 runs to 15 residues. Germline loops: CDR1 MNHEY, CDR2 SVGAGI.

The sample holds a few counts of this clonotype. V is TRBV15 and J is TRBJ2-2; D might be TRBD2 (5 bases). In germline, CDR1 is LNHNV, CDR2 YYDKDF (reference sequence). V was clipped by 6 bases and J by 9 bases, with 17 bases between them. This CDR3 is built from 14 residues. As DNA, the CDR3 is TGTGCCACCAGAGCCGGCGGGCTTCCGAGGGAGCTGTTTTTT. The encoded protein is CATRAGGLPRELFF.

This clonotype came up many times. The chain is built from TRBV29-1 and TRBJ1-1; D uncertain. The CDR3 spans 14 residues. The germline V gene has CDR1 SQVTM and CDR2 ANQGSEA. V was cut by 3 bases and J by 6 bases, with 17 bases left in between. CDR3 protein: CSVDPPGGRSEAFF. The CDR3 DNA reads TGCAGCGTTGATCCCCCCGGAGGTCGGTCTGAAGCTTTCTTT.

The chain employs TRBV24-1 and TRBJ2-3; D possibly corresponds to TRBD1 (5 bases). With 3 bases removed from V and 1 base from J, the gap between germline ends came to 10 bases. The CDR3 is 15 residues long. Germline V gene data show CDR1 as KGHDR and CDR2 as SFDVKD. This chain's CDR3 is CATSDPGLGTDTQYF. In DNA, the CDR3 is TGTGCCACCAGTGATCCAGGGCTAGGCACAGATACGCAGTATTTT.

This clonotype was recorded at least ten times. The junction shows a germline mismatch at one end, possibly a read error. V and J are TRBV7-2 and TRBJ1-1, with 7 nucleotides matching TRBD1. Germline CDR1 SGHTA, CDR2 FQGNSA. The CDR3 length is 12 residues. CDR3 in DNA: TGTGCCAGCAGCTTACCGACAGGGTCTCTGATCTTT. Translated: CASSLPTGSLIF.

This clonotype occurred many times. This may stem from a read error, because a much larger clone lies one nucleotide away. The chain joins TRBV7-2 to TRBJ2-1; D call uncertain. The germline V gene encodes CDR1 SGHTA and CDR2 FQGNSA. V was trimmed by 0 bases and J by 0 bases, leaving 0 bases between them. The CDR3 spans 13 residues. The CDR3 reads CASSLASYNEQFF. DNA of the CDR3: TGTGCCAGCAGCTTAGCCTCCTACAATGAGCAGTTCTTC.